A selection of T cell receptor beta chains follows, all from one sample in a study of early T cells in non-severe SARS-CoV-2 infection. TCRdb reprocessed the 5' RACE reads with MiXCR, giving one entry per CDR3 protein. The sample lists 64,000 or so distinct CDR3 sequences; roughly 14% were seen once. The sample taken for sequencing was whole blood. These receptors all stem from an adult who was a healthcare worker with PCR-confirmed SARS-CoV-2 infection or an uninfected control (not recorded which). CDR3s include the opening cysteine and the closing phenylalanine or tryptophan. A D gene is named only where the DNA matches it firmly. A clone size is listed for some rows: how often the clone was seen (once, few, many), or a class if it is expanded.

>TRBJ2-5|few|TRBD2|TRBV5-1
TGCGCCAGCAGCTGGGCTAGCGGGGGGACGTACCAAGAGACCCAGTACTTC
CASSWASGGTYQETQYF
>TRBJ2-2|NA|NA|TRBV28
TGTGCCAGCAGTTCTAAACCGGGACGGATGGAAAACTGGGAGCTGTTTTTT
CASSSKPGRMENWELFF
>TRBJ2-3|few|NA|TRBV2
TGTGCCAGCCAATACACAGATACGCAGTATTTT
CASQYTDTQYF
>TRBJ2-5|NA|NA|TRBV7-3
TGTGCCAGCAGCTTATTGGCAGGAAACCCCCAAGAGACCCAGTACTTC
CASSLLAGNPQETQYF
>TRBJ1-6|NA|NA|TRBV7-2
TGTGCCAGCAGCCCCGGGCTCGGCAATTCACCCCTCCACTTT
CASSPGLGNSPLHF
>TRBJ2-3|few|NA|TRBV9
TGTGCCAGCAGCGTAGCGCCTAGCACAGATACGCAGTATTTT
CASSVAPSTDTQYF
>TRBJ2-3|few|TRBD2|TRBV29-1
TGCAGCGTCCAACTAGCGGCCACAGATACGCAGTATTTT
CSVQLAATDTQYF
>TRBJ2-3|NA|NA|TRBV7-9
TGTGCCAGCAGCCCACACACAGGGTCTAGCACAGATACGCAGTATTTT
CASSPHTGSSTDTQYF
>TRBJ2-1|NA|TRBD1|TRBV24-1
TGTGCCACCAGTGACTCAGGACAGGGCCTGGTCGAGCAGTTCTTC
CATSDSGQGLVEQFF
>TRBJ2-4|NA|TRBD2|TRBV15
TGTGCCACCAGCGGACTGACTAGCGGGGGGGCTGTTTTCCCAAACATTCAGTACTTC
CATSGLTSGGAVFPNIQYF
>TRBJ2-5|many|NA|TRBV6-5
TGTGCCAGCAGTTACCCAAATAGGGAGACCCAGTACTTC
CASSYPNRETQYF
>TRBJ2-1|few|NA|TRBV5-1
TGCGCCAGCAGCTTGGCCCTACACAATGAGCAGTTCTTC
CASSLALHNEQFF
>TRBJ2-3|NA|TRBD2|TRBV2
TGTGCCAGCAGTGAAATAGCGGGGGATACAGATACGCAGTATTTT
CASSEIAGDTDTQYF
>TRBJ1-1|few|NA|TRBV18
TGTGCCAGCTCACAAGGGGCGGAAGCTTTCTTT
CASSQGAEAFF
>TRBJ2-1|many|NA|TRBV2
TGTGCCAGCAGTGAATTATCTGGGGAAGACAATGAGCAGTTCTTC
CASSELSGEDNEQFF
>TRBJ2-1|NA|TRBD2|TRBV18
TGTGCCAGCTCACCTAATAGGGGACTACACAATGAGCAGTTCTTC
CASSPNRGLHNEQFF
>TRBJ2-5|few|NA|TRBV6-2/TRBV6-3
TGTGCCAGCAGTTACGGCAGGAACTACCAAGAGACCCAGTACTTC
CASSYGRNYQETQYF
>TRBJ2-1|NA|TRBD2|TRBV27
TGTGCCAGCAGTCTATACGGGGGGGCTGAGCAGTTCTTC
CASSLYGGAEQFF
>TRBJ1-5|many|NA|TRBV18
TGTGCCAGCTCACTTTTATCTCCGGGAAACAATCAGCCCCAGCATTTT
CASSLLSPGNNQPQHF
>TRBJ1-2|few|TRBD1|TRBV29-1
TGCAGCGTTGGCCCTCAGGGGGCCTATGGCTACACCTTC
CSVGPQGAYGYTF
>TRBJ2-3|few|TRBD2|TRBV7-8
TGTGCCAGCAGCCTCGCGGGGGTCACAGATACGCAGTATTTT
CASSLAGVTDTQYF
>TRBJ1-2|few|NA|TRBV4-1
TGCGCCAGCAGCCAAAACCCCATAGCATCGTCTAACTATGGCTACACCTTC
CASSQNPIASSNYGYTF
>TRBJ2-7|NA|NA|TRBV4-2
TGTGCCAGTACAGCGAGGCTACCCTCCTACGAGCAGTACTTC
CASTARLPSYEQYF
>TRBJ1-4|NA|NA|TRBV20-1
TGCAGTGCTAGAGAGCCGGGGGTTGGGGAAAAACTGTTTTTT
CSAREPGVGEKLFF
>TRBJ2-7|few|NA|TRBV11-1
TGTGCCAGCAGCTTGCTCTCAGGGGGGTACGAGCAGTACTTC
CASSLLSGGYEQYF
>TRBJ2-7|many|TRBD1|TRBV6-2/TRBV6-3
TGTGCCAGCAGTTACACCGGGACAGGGCAACTCGAGCAGTACTTC
CASSYTGTGQLEQYF
>TRBJ2-3|NA|TRBD2|TRBV2
TGTGCCAGCACTACCCGTCGAGGGACTAGCGGGGGGTCCACAGATACGCAGTATTTT
CASTTRRGTSGGSTDTQYF
>TRBJ2-7|many|NA|TRBV29-1
TGCAGCGCACGTGTCTACAACTACGAGCAGTACTTC
CSARVYNYEQYF
>TRBJ2-1|NA|NA|TRBV9
TGTGCCAGCAGCGTAAGTAAGGATTTGGGCAATGAGCAGTTCTTC
CASSVSKDLGNEQFF
>TRBJ2-3|many|TRBD2|TRBV12-3/TRBV12-4
TGTGCCAGCAGGGGACCGGGGGGTACGCAGTATTTT
CASRGPGGTQYF
>TRBJ1-5|medium-sized|TRBD1|TRBV7-8
TGTGCCAGCAGACCGGACAGGGGGAGCAATCAGCCCCAGCATTTT
CASRPDRGSNQPQHF
>TRBJ2-7|few|NA|TRBV9
TGTGCCAGCAGCGTAGGCCCAGAGCCCTACGAGCAGTACTTC
CASSVGPEPYEQYF
>TRBJ1-2|many|NA|TRBV6-6
TGTGCCAGCAGTTACTCGTCCCGGGACTATGGCTACACCTTC
CASSYSSRDYGYTF
>TRBJ2-3|few|NA|TRBV2
TGTGCCAGCAGAGCTGGGGAGCGCCCTAGCACAGATACGCAGTATTTT
CASRAGERPSTDTQYF
>TRBJ1-6|NA|NA|TRBV4-1
TGCGCCAGCAGCCAAGAATATAGCAATTCACCCCTCCACTTT
CASSQEYSNSPLHF
>TRBJ2-1|many|NA|TRBV12-3/TRBV12-4
TGTGCCAGCAGTTTACTTTCCGGGGACAATGAGCAGTTCTTC
CASSLLSGDNEQFF
>TRBJ2-2|few|TRBD1|TRBV6-5
TGTGCCAGCAGCCGCTGGGGGACAGGGAAATCACCCGGGGAGCTGTTTTTT
CASSRWGTGKSPGELFF
>TRBJ2-3|many|TRBD1|TRBV18
TGTGCCAGCTCACCGAACGGACAGGGCACAGATACGCAGTATTTT
CASSPNGQGTDTQYF
>TRBJ2-3|many|TRBD1|TRBV20-1
TGCAGTGCTAGAGATCTAGGGACAGCTAGCACAGATACGCAGTATTTT
CSARDLGTASTDTQYF
>TRBJ2-1|many|TRBD2|TRBV5-4
TGTGCCAGCAGCTCCGGGACTAGCGGGGGGCCTACGTATGAGCAGTTCTTC
CASSSGTSGGPTYEQFF
>TRBJ2-3|NA|NA|TRBV18
TGTGCCAGCTCATCCACGACCCATGGGGATACGCAGTATTTT
CASSSTTHGDTQYF
>TRBJ1-4|NA|NA|TRBV7-9
TGTGCCAGCAGCTTAAATGGAATCCCTAATGAAAAACTGTTTTTT
CASSLNGIPNEKLFF
>TRBJ2-7|many|NA|TRBV7-9
TGTGCCAGCACAGGAGGGAATCCTTACGAGCAGTACTTC
CASTGGNPYEQYF
>TRBJ2-1|NA|TRBD2|TRBV20-1
TGCAGTGCTAGAGATTTGGGCGGGGGCTCCTACAATGAGCAGTTCTTC
CSARDLGGGSYNEQFF
>TRBJ2-7|many|NA|TRBV10-2
TGCGCCAGCAGTGCGGGACTCTACGAGCAGTACTTC
CASSAGLYEQYF
>TRBJ2-4|NA|TRBD1|TRBV4-3
TGCGCCAGCAGCCAAGAAGGTACAGGGGATGTCAAAAACATTCAGTACTTC
CASSQEGTGDVKNIQYF
>TRBJ2-3|NA|NA|TRBV5-1
TGCGCCAGCAGCTTGGCGTTAGGCCCCACAGATACGCAGTATTTT
CASSLALGPTDTQYF
>TRBJ2-5|few|TRBD1|TRBV7-3
TGTGCCAGCAGCTTGGCCGACAGGGGGCGAGGGGAGACCCAGTACTTC
CASSLADRGRGETQYF
>TRBJ1-6|NA|NA|TRBV5-1
TGCGCCAGCAGCACCTCCGGGACAAGGCCACCCCTCCACTTT
CASSTSGTRPPLHF
>TRBJ2-1|NA|TRBD1|TRBV11-2
TGTGCCAGCAGTTCGGACAGGCTCTCCTACAATGAGCAGTTCTTC
CASSSDRLSYNEQFF